The 10 T cell receptor beta chains below all came from one sample that was sequenced in a study of beta chain features in type 1 diabetes. Their antigen targets remain unknown. Reverse transcription of all isolated RNA meant that expressed TCRB transcripts were sequenced. Repertoires were generated with immunoSEQ multiplex PCR, while TCRdb's copy carries only in-frame clones and drops some. The data hold more than 250,000 clones, with just over 20% observed a single time. Points from the study as a whole: Among patients with Type 1 diabetes, TCRB CDR3s were moderately but significantly shorter in every one of the four CD4+ subsets.

Sequenced: naive CD4+ T cells from blood. Receptor source: a woman in her thirties or forties with type 1 diabetes.

This chain uses TRBV9 with TRBJ2-3; 9 nucleotides line up with TRBD2. Germline V gives CDR1 SGDLS, CDR2 YYNGEE. This CDR3 region has 17 residues. The V and J ends lost 3 bases and 2 bases, in that order; junction bases with no gene match: 10. The CDR3 here is CASSAPLAGADTDTQYF. DNA of the CDR3: TGTGCCAGCAGCGCCCCTTTAGCGGGAGCGGACACAGATACGCAGTATTTT.

V and J are TRBV28 and TRBJ2-5, with D hard to call. CDR3 length: 14 amino acids. Trimming shortened V by 10 bases and J by 13 bases, and 28 bases separated the two germline ends. Germline V gene lookup returns CDR1 MDHEN and CDR2 SYDVKM. As DNA, the CDR3 is TGTGCCACCATATCTAAGGCCCTAGGCACCCGAGCGTACTTC. This encodes CATISKALGTRAYF.

The J gene is TRBJ1-1, the V gene TRBV30, with D maybe TRBD1 (6 bases). V lost 3 bases to trimming and J lost 5 bases, with 13 bases between them. The CDR3 loop spans 13 amino acids. Germline lookup yields CDR1 GTSNPN and CDR2 SVGIG (reference sequence). CDR3 in DNA: TGTGCCTGGAGCCGGACAGCGATAACTGAAGCTTTCTTT. It specifies CAWSRTAITEAFF.

The J gene is TRBJ2-6, the V gene TRBV27; weak D call: TRBD2 (6 bases). Between the trimmed V and J ends, which lost 8 bases and 4 bases, there was a span of 9 bases. Germline loops: CDR1 MNHEY, CDR2 SMNVEV (reference sequence). The CDR3 has 13 amino acids. The chain's CDR3 is CASGGTGANVLTF. In nucleotides, the CDR3 is TGTGCCAGCGGGGGGACCGGGGCCAACGTCCTGACTTTC. Variable domain in full (rest from reference TRBV27 and TRBJ2-6): EAQVTQNPRYLITVTGKKLTVTCSQNMNHEYMSWYRQDPGLGLRQIYYSMNVEVTDKGDVPEGYKVSRKEKRNFPLILESPSPNQTSLYFCASGGTGANVLTFGAGSRLTVL.

The rearrangement joins TRBV7-3 to TRBJ1-1, with D perhaps TRBD1 (6 bases). The CDR3 totals 13 residues. CDR1 SGHTA and CDR2 FQGTGA come from the germline V gene. V was trimmed by 5 bases and J by 1 base, leaving 8 bases between them. The CDR3 reads CASSEGQNTEAFF. As DNA, the CDR3 is TGTGCCAGCAGCGAGGGACAGAACACTGAAGCTTTCTTT. Full variable domain (rest looked up from reference TRBV7-3 and TRBJ1-1): GAGVSQTPSNKVTEKGKYVELRCDPISGHTALYWYRQSLGQGPEFLIYFQGTGAADDSGLPNDRFFAVRPEGSVSTLKIQRTERGDSAVYLCASSEGQNTEAFFGQGTRLTVV.

Only one count was recorded for this clone. The genes are TRBV7-3 and TRBJ2-7; 7 bases map to TRBD1. This CDR3 comprises 13 residues. The V segment lost 0 bases and the J segment 6 bases; nucleotides outside the gene matches: 2. Germline V gene sequence: CDR1 SGHTA, CDR2 FQGTGA. CDR3 sequence (DNA): TGTGCCAGCAGCTTAACGACAGGGAGCGAGCAGTACTTC. This gives the protein CASSLTTGSEQYF. Drawing the rest from reference TRBV7-3 and TRBJ2-7, the complete variable domain is GAGVSQTPSNKVTEKGKYVELRCDPISGHTALYWYRQSLGQGPEFLIYFQGTGAADDSGLPNDRFFAVRPEGSVSTLKIQRTERGDSAVYLCASSLTTGSEQYFGPGTRLTVT.

The chain carries TRBV29-1 and TRBJ2-5; D unresolved. Trimming took off 3 bases at V and 6 bases at J, with 11 bases between the two ends. The CDR3 extends over 12 amino acids. Germline V gives CDR1 SQVTM, CDR2 ANQGSEA. In nucleotides, the CDR3 is TGCAGCGTTGATGAAGTAGTTCAGACCCAGTACTTC. It codes for CSVDEVVQTQYF.

The gene calls are TRBV4-1 and TRBJ2-1; a weak D match, TRBD2 (5 bases). CDR3 size: 14 residues. Germline loops: CDR1 MGHRA, CDR2 YSYEKL. V lost 1 base and J lost 7, with 11 bases in between. The CDR3 protein is CASSQVRTLNEQFF. Here the CDR3 DNA reads TGCGCCAGCAGCCAAGTTCGGACTTTAAATGAGCAGTTCTTC.

The genes are TRBV7-2 and TRBJ1-2; D may be TRBD1 (5 bases). Trimming stripped 0 bases from V and 9 bases from J, with 14 bases between. There are 14 residues in the CDR3. Looked up from germline, CDR1 is SGHTA and CDR2 is FQGNSA. CDR3 region: CASSLADRTSSYTF. As DNA, the CDR3 is TGTGCCAGCAGCTTAGCTGACAGAACGAGTAGCTACACCTTC.

This clone came up a few times. CDR3 amino acids: CASSSTGTGVREQYF. The DNA of the CDR3 is TGTGCCAGCAGTTCTACCGGGACAGGGGTGAGAGAGCAGTACTTC. The chain carries TRBV28 and TRBJ2-7; 10 bases match TRBD1. Per germline, CDR1 MDHEN and CDR2 SYDVKM. Losses at the gene ends were 4 bases for V and 7 bases for J; bases not matched to a gene: 10. The CDR3 has 15 residues.